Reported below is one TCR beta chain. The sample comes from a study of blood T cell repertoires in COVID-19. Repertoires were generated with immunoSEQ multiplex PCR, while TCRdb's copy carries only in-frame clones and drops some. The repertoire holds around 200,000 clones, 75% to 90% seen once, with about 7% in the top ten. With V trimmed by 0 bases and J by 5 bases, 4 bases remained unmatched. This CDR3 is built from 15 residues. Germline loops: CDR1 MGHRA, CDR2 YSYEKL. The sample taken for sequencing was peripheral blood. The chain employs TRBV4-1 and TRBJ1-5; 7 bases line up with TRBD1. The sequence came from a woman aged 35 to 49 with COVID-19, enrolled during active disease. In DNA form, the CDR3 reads TGCGCCAGCAGCCAAGATGGGGACAGTCATCAGCCCCAGCATTTT. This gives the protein CASSQDGDSHQPQHF.